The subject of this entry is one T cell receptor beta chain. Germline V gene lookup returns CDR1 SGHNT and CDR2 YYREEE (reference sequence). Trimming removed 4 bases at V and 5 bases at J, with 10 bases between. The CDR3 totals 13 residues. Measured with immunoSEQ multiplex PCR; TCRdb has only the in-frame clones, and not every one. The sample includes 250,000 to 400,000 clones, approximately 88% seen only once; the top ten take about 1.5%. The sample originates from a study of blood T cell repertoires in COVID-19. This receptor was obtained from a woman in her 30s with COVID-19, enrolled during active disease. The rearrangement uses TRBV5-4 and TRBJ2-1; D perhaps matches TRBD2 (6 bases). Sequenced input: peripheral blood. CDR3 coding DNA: TGTGCCAGCAGCGTCCCGGGGGACAATGAGCAGTTCTTC. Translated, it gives CASSVPGDNEQFF.